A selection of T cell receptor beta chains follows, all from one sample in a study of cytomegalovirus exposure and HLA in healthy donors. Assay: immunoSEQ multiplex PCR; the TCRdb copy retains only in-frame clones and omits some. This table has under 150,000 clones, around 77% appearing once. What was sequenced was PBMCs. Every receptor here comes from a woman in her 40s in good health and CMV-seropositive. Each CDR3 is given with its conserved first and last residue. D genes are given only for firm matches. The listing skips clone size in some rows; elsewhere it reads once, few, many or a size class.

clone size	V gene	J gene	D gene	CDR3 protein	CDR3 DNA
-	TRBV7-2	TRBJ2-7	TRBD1	CASSSNRDRVPYEQYF	TGTGCCAGCAGCTCCAACCGGGACAGGGTACCCTACGAGCAGTACTTC
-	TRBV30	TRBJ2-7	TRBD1	CAWSGQGEAYEQYF	TGTGCCTGGAGTGGACAGGGGGAAGCATACGAGCAGTACTTC
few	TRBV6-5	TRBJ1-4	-	CASSYGGGINEKLFF	TGTGCCAGCAGTTACGGGGGAGGGATTAATGAAAAACTGTTTTTT
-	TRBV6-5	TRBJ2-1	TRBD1	CASSFRQGAWDEQFF	TGTGCCAGCAGTTTCCGACAGGGGGCCTGGGATGAGCAGTTCTTC
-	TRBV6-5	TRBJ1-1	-	CASSYQIRGAAFF	TGTGCCAGCAGTTACCAGATCAGGGGAGCAGCTTTCTTT
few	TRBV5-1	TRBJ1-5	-	CASSLDSNQPQHF	TGCGCCAGCAGTCTAGACAGCAATCAGCCCCAGCATTTT
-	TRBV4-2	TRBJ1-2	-	CASSQDDAGAVVSDTF	TGTGCCAGCAGCCAAGATGACGCGGGGGCGGTAGTCTCGGACACCTTC
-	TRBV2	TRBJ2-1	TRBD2	CASSEDAGGPYEQFF	TGTGCCAGCAGCGAGGACGCGGGGGGGCCCTATGAGCAGTTCTTC
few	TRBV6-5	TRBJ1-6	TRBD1	CASSYSGQGLSPLHF	TGTGCCAGCAGTTACTCGGGACAGGGGCTTTCACCCCTCCACTTT
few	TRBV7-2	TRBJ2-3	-	CASSMRDASTDTQYF	TGTGCCAGCAGCATGCGGGACGCTAGCACAGATACGCAGTATTTT
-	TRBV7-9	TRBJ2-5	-	CASSESTQYF	TGTGCCAGCAGCGAGTCGACCCAGTACTTC
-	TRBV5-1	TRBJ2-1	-	CASSHEGVGSDEQFF	TGCGCCAGCAGCCACGAGGGGGTAGGGTCCGATGAGCAGTTCTTC
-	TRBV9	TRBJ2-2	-	CASSVDEGVFTGELFF	TGTGCCAGCAGCGTAGATGAGGGGGTCTTCACCGGGGAGCTGTTTTTT
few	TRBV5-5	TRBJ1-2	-	CASSLAGVKGYTF	TGTGCCAGCAGCTTGGCCGGGGTAAAAGGCTACACCTTC
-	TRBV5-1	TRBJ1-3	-	CASSLVLGGGNTIYF	TGCGCCAGCAGCTTGGTTCTCGGGGGTGGAAACACCATATATTTT
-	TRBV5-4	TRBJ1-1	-	CASSRMSGFPNTEAFF	TGTGCCAGCAGCCGCATGTCGGGTTTCCCTAACACTGAAGCTTTCTTT
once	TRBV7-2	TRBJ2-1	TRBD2	CASSSRDYYNEQFF	TGTGCCAGCAGCTCCCGGGACTACTACAATGAGCAGTTCTTC
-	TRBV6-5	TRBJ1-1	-	CASIPDGGTEAFF	TGTGCCAGCATCCCTGATGGGGGGACTGAAGCTTTCTTT
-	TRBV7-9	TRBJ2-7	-	CASGPYEQYF	TGTGCCAGCGGGCCTTACGAGCAGTACTTC
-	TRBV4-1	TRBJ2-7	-	CASSQEWGREQYF	TGCGCCAGCAGCCAAGAATGGGGGCGAGAGCAGTACTTC
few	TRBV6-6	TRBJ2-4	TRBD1	CASSSGTGVAKNIQYF	TGTGCCAGCAGTTCGGGGACAGGGGTAGCCAAAAACATTCAGTACTTC
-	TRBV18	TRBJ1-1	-	CASSPTGEVLSNTEAFF	TGTGCCAGCTCACCCACAGGTGAGGTTTTGTCGAACACTGAAGCTTTCTTT
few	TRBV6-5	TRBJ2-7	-	CASSHDRRTYEQYF	TGTGCCAGCAGCCACGACCGGAGGACCTACGAGCAGTACTTC
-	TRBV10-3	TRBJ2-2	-	CAISGLAGGELFF	TGTGCCATCAGTGGCCTAGCCGGCGGGGAGCTGTTTTTT
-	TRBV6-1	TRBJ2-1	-	CASSETQSHNEQFF	TGTGCCAGCAGTGAGACTCAAAGCCACAATGAGCAGTTCTTC
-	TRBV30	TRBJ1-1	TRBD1	CAWSVLDRGNTEAFF	TGTGCCTGGAGTGTACTGGACAGGGGAAACACTGAAGCTTTCTTT